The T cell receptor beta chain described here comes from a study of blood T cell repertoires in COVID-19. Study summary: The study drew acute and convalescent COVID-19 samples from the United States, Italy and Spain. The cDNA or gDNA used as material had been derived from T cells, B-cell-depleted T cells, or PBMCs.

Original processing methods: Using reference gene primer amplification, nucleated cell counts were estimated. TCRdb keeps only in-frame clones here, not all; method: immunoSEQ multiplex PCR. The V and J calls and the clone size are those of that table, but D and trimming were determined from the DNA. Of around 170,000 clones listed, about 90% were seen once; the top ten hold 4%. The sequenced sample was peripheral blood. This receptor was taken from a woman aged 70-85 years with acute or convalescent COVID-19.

The CDR3 loop is CASSRQGNQPQHF. Here the CDR3 DNA reads TGTGCCAGCAGCCGACAGGGCAATCAGCCCCAGCATTTT. V usage is TRBV6-5 and J usage is TRBJ1-5, with D possibly being TRBD1 (6 bases). The CDR3 contains 13 residues. Trimming pared 6 bases from V and 2 bases from J, leaving 8 bases between. In germline, CDR1 is MNHEY, CDR2 SVGAGI.